This TCR beta chain derives from a study of T cell repertoires in cytomegalovirus infection. Study details: TCR beta signatures that were public indicated CMV infection and matching HLA type. General study points: People with CMV and the relevant HLA were identified by cumulative public TCR beta family frequency. Ex vivo, HLA-C-restricted CMV-specific TCR beta clonotypes prevailed over the rest of the response.

V lost 5 bases and J lost 3; bases outside the gene matches: 6. The CDR3 is 16 amino acids. As regards this clonotype: The antigen is not known.

TCRdb reprocessed the reads with MiXCR, giving one entry per CDR3 protein. This table has around 300,000 distinct CDR3 sequences, roughly a fifth appearing once. The sequence came from a human donor in good health (CMV status not recorded). Some clones in this sample may be carry-over from other donors' samples. This chain joins TRBV12-3 or TRBV12-4 and TRBJ2-3; 12 nucleotides line up with TRBD2. Sequences were derived from cultured PBMCs, sampled from culture after CMV antigen stimulation. Here the CDR3 DNA reads TGTGCCAGCAGTCATTCTAGCGGGAGGGAGACAGATACGCAGTATTTT. Amino acid sequence: CASSHSSGRETDTQYF.